Shown below are 8 T cell receptor beta chains from a single sample sequenced in a study of T-cell memory formation after mild COVID-19. TCRdb passed the 5' RACE reads through MiXCR, listing each CDR3 protein once. The sample holds about 290,000 distinct CDR3 sequences, 15% seen once. The sequencing input was PBMCs or a T cell subset sorted from them (not recorded which). These receptors were obtained from a man aged 18 to 29 who had mild COVID-19 (a few samples of this study predate the infection). Cell type and time point are not known.

The chain combines TRBV2 with TRBJ1-2, with D unclear. The CDR3 is made up of 13 amino acids. V lost 1 base and J lost 4, with 7 bases in between. Per the germline V gene, CDR1 is SNHLY and CDR2 is FYNNEI. The CDR3 loop reads CASSEGEIYGYTF. DNA of the CDR3: TGTGCCAGCAGTGAAGGTGAAATCTATGGCTACACCTTC.

This clonotype was observed a handful of times. The chain carries TRBV11-2 and TRBJ1-5; D perhaps matches TRBD1 (5 bases). Germline CDR1 and CDR2: SGHAT and FQNNGV. The CDR3 runs to 15 residues. Trimming took 10 bases from V and 2 from J, leaving 18 bases between them. In DNA, the CDR3 is TGTGCCATCTCGGAGGGGAGCCCTGGCAATCAGCCCCAGCATTTT. Translation gives CAISEGSPGNQPQHF.

This clonotype showed up many times. The V and J genes are TRBV5-1 and TRBJ2-1; D tentatively fits TRBD1 or TRBD2 (5 bases each). Germline V lookup: CDR1 SGHRS, CDR2 YFSETQ. V lost 3 bases and J 10 bases, leaving 20 bases between the germline ends. This CDR3 is 15 amino acids long. CDR3 in DNA: TGCGCCAGCAGCTGGGCCCGGGACGCCTGGACCGAGCAGTTCTTC. Protein sequence: CASSWARDAWTEQFF.

This clonotype came up a few times. The V and J genes are TRBV27 and TRBJ1-5; the D gene is possibly TRBD1 (6 bases). The V and J ends lost 3 bases and 2 bases respectively, with 17 bases between them. There are 17 residues in the CDR3. Germline CDR1 reads MNHEY; CDR2 reads SMNVEV (reference sequence). CDR3 protein: CASSLTSGDVGNQPQHF. The CDR3 DNA is TGTGCCAGCAGTTTGACCTCAGGGGACGTAGGCAATCAGCCCCAGCATTTT.

The gene calls are TRBV24-1 and TRBJ2-5; 9 bases are shared with TRBD2. The germline V gene encodes CDR1 KGHDR and CDR2 SFDVKD. The CDR3 totals 14 residues. With 4 bases clipped from V and 5 bases from J, the junction kept 4 bases outside the gene matches. The CDR3 bases are TGTGCCACCAGTGACCGTAGCGGGGGTGAGACCCAGTACTTC. It translates to CATSDRSGGETQYF.

This clonotype was counted at least ten times. The chain joins TRBV5-6 to TRBJ2-5; no reliable D call. V lost 0 bases and J 9 bases, leaving 9 bases between the germline ends. The CDR3 extends over 12 amino acids. Germline V gene data show CDR1 as SGHDT and CDR2 as YYEEEE. CDR3 amino acids: CASSLVSDPQYF. The CDR3 coding sequence is TGTGCCAGCAGCTTGGTTTCCGATCCCCAGTACTTC.

This rearrangement joins TRBV9 to TRBJ1-6, with TRBD1 as a possible D gene (5 bases). Germline loops: CDR1 SGDLS, CDR2 YYNGEE. This CDR3 is 17 amino acids long. V lost 4 bases, J lost 7 bases, and 21 bases lay in between. CDR3 sequence (DNA): TGTGCCAGCAGCCCTAGTATTGGGGCCGAATTAAATTCACCCCTCCACTTT. Its translation: CASSPSIGAELNSPLHF.

The chain links TRBV6-1 to TRBJ1-2; D gene unclear. The V gene's germline CDR1 is MNHNS and CDR2 SASEGT. Deletions cut 1 base from V and 2 bases from J, with 11 bases between. The CDR3 spans 15 residues. The CDR3: CASSEGGSFNYGYTF. CDR3 coding DNA: TGTGCCAGCAGTGAAGGTGGCAGCTTCAACTATGGCTACACCTTC.